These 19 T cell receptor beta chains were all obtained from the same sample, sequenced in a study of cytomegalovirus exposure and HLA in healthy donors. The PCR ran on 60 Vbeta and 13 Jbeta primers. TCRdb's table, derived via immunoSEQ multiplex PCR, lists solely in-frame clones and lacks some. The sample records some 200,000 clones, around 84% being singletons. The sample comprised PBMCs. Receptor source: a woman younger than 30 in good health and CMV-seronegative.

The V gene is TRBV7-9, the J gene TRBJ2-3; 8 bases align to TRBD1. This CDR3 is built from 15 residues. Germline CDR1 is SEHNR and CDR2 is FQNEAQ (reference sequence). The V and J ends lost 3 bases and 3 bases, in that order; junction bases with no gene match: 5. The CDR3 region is CASSFPGQATDTQYF. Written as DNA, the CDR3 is TGTGCCAGCAGCTTTCCGGGACAGGCTACAGATACGCAGTATTTT.

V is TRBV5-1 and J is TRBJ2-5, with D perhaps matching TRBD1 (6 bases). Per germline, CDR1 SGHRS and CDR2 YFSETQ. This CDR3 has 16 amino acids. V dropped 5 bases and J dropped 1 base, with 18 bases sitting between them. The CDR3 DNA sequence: TGCGCCAGCAGACCCACACTAACAGGGACCCAAGAGACCCAGTACTTC. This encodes CASRPTLTGTQETQYF.

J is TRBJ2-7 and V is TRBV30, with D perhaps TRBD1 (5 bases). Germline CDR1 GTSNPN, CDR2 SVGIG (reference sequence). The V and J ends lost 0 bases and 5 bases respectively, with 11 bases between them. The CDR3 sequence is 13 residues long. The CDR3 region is CAWSVRQGNEQYF. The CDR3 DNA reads TGTGCCTGGAGTGTTAGGCAGGGCAACGAGCAGTACTTC.

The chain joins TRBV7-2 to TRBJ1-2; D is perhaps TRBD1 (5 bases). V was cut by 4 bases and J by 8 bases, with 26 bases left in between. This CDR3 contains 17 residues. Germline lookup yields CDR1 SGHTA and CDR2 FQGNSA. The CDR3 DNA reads TGTGCCAGCAGCTCTCGAAACCCGGGGACTCTACTAGCGGGCTACACCTTC. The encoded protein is CASSSRNPGTLLAGYTF.

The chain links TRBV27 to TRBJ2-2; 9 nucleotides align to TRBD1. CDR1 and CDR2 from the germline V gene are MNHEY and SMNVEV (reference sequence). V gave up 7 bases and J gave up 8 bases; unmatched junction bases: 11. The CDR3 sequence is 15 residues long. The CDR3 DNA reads TGTGCCAGCAACCGGGGGACAGGGTATACGGGGGAGCTGTTTTTT. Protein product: CASNRGTGYTGELFF.

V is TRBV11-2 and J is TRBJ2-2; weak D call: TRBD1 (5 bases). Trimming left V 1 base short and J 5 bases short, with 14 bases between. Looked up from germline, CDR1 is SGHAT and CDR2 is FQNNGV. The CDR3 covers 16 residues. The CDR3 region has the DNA TGTGCCAGCAGCTTAGGTCGGGCAGGGCAAACCGGGGAGCTGTTTTTT. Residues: CASSLGRAGQTGELFF.

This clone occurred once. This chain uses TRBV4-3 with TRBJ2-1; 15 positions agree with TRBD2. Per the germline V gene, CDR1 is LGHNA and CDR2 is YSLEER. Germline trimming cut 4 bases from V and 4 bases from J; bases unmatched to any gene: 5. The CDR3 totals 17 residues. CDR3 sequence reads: CASSPGLAGGAYNEQFF. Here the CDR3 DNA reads TGCGCCAGCAGCCCAGGACTAGCGGGAGGGGCTTACAATGAGCAGTTCTTC.

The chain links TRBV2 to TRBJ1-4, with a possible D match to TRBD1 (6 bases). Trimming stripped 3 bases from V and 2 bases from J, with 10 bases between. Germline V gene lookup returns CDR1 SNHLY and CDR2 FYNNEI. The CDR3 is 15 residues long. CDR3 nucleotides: TGTGCCAGCAGTGATGGAACAGGGACTAATGAAAAACTGTTTTTT. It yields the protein CASSDGTGTNEKLFF.

The CDR3 loop is CASSISSTDTQYF. The CDR3 coding sequence is TGTGCCAGCTCAATTTCTAGCACAGATACGCAGTATTTT. This chain connects TRBV18 to TRBJ2-3; D is undetermined. V was clipped by 5 bases and J by 0 bases, with 6 bases between them. Germline CDR1 is KGHSH and CDR2 is LQKENI. CDR3 length: 13 amino acids.

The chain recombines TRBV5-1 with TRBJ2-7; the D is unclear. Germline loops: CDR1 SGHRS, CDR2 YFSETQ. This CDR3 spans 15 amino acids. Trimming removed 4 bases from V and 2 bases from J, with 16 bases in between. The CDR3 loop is CASSPLQASPYEQYV. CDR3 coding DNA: TGCGCCAGCAGCCCCCTGCAGGCCAGCCCCTACGAGCAGTACGTC.

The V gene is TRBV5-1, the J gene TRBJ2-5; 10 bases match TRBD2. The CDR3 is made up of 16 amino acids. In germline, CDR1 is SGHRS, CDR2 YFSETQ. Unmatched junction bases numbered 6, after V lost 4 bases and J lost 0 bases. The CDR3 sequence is CASSVGLAPNQETQYF. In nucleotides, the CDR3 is TGCGCCAGCAGCGTGGGACTAGCGCCGAACCAAGAGACCCAGTACTTC.

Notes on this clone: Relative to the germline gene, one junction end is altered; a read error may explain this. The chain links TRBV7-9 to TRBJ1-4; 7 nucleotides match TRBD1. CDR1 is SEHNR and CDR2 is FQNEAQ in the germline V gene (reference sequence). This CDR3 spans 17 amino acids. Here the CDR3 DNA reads TGTTCCAGCAGCTCGCGGGACAGCAACGAGGGAAGTGAAAAACTGTTTTTT. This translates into CSSSSRDSNEGSEKLFF. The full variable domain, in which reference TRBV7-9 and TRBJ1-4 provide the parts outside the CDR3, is DTGVSQNPRHKITKRGQNVTFRCDPISEHNRLYWYRQTLGQGPEFLTYFQNEAQLEKSRLLSDRFSAERPKGSFSTLEIQRTEQGDSAMYLCSSSSRDSNEGSEKLFFGSGTQLSVL.

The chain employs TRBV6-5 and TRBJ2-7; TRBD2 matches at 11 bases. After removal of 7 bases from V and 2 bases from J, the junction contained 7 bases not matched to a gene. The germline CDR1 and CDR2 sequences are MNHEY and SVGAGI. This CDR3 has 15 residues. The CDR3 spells CASTSPTSGTYEQYF. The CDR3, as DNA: TGTGCCAGCACCAGTCCGACTAGCGGGACCTACGAGCAGTACTTC.

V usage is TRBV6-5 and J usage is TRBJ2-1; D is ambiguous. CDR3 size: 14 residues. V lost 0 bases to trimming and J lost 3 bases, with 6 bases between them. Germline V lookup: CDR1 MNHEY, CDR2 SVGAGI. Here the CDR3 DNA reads TGTGCCAGCAGTTACTCGGGCGTCTACAATGAGCAGTTCTTC. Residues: CASSYSGVYNEQFF.

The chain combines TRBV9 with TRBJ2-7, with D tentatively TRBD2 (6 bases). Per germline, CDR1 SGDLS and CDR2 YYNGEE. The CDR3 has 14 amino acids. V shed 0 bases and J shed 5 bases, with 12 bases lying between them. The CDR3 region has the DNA TGTGCCAGCAGCGTAGACGGAGGGGAGGACGAGCAGTACTTC. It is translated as CASSVDGGEDEQYF.

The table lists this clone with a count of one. CDR3 DNA: TGTGCCAGTAGTATCGATCGGGTCTCCTACGAGCAGTACTTC. It codes for CASSIDRVSYEQYF. The chain combines TRBV19 with TRBJ2-7; D remains ambiguous. Trimming took 3 bases from V and 0 from J, leaving 9 bases between them. Germline loops: CDR1 LNHDA, CDR2 SQIVND (reference sequence). CDR3 length equals 14 residues.

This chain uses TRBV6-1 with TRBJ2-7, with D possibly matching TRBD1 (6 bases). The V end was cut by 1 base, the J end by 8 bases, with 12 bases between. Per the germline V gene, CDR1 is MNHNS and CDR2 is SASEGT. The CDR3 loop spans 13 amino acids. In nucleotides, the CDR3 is TGTGCCAGCAGTGAAGTCCAACAGGGAAAGCAGTACGTC. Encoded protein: CASSEVQQGKQYV.

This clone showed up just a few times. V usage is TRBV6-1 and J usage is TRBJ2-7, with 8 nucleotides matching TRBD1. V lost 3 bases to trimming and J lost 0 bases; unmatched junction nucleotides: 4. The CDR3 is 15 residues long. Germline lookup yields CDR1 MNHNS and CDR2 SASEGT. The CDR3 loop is CASSEDRETSYEQYV. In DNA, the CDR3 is TGTGCCAGCAGTGAGGACAGGGAGACCTCCTACGAGCAGTACGTC.

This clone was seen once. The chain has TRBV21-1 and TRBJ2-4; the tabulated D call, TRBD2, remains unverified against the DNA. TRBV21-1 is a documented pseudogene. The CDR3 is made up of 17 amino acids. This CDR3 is CASSKVRLWVAKNIQYF. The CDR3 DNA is TGTGCCAGCAGCAAAGTGCGACTATGGGTAGCCAAAAACATTCAGTACTTC.